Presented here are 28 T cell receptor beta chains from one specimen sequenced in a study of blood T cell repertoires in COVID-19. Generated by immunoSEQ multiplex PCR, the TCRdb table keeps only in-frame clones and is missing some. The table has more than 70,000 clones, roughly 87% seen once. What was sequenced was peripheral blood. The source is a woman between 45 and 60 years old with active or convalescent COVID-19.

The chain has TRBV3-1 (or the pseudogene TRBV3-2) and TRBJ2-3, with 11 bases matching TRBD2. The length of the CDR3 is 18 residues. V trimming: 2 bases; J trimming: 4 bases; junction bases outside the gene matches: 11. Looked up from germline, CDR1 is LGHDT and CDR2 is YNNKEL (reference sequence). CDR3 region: CASSQKIKGLAVPDTQYF. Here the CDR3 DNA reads TGTGCCAGCAGCCAAAAAATAAAGGGACTAGCGGTGCCAGATACGCAGTATTTT.

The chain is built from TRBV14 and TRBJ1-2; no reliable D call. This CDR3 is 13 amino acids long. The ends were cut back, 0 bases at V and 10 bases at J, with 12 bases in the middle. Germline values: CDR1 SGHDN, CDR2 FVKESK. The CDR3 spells CASSQDIPGNYTF. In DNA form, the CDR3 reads TGTGCCAGCAGCCAAGATATCCCGGGGAACTACACCTTC.

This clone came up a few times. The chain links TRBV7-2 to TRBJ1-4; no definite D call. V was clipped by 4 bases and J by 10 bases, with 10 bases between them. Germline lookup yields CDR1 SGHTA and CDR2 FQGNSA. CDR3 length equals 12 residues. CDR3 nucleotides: TGTGCCAGCAGCTACCGACTCGGAAAACTGTTTTTT. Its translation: CASSYRLGKLFF.

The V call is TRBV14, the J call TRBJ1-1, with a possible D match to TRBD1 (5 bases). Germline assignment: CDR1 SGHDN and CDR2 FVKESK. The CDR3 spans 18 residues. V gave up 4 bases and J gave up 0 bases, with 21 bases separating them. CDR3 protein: CASSPQPRQIGMNTEAFF. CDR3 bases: TGTGCCAGCAGCCCACAACCACGACAGATAGGTATGAACACTGAAGCTTTCTTT.

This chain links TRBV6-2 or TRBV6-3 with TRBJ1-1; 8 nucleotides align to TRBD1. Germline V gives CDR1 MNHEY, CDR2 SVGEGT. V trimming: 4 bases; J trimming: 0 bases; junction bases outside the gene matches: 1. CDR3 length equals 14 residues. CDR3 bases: TGTGCCAGCAGTTCACAGGGGGTGAACACTGAAGCTTTCTTT. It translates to CASSSQGVNTEAFF.

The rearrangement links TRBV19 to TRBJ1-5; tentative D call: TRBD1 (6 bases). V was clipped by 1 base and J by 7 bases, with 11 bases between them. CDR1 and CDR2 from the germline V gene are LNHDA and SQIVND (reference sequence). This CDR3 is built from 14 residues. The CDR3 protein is CASSIVTGTQPQHF. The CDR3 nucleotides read TGTGCCAGTAGTATAGTAACAGGGACGCAGCCCCAGCATTTT. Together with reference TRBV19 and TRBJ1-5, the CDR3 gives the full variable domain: DGGITQSPKYLFRKEGQNVTLSCEQNLNHDAMYWYRQDPGQGLRLIYYSQIVNDFQKGDIAEGYSVSREKKESFPLTVTSAQKNPTAFYLCASSIVTGTQPQHFGDGTRLSIL.

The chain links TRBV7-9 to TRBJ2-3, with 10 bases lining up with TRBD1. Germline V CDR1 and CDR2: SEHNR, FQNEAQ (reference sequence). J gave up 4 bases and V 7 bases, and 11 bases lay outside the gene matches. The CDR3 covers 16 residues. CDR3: CASKLNPGQGSDTQYF. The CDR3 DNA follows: TGTGCCAGCAAGTTGAATCCGGGACAGGGGTCAGATACGCAGTATTTT.

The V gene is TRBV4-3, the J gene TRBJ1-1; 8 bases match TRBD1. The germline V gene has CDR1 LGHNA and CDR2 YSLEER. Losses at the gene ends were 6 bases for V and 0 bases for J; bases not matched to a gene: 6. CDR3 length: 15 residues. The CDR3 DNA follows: TGCGCCAGCAGTGACAGGGGTGAATTGAACACTGAAGCTTTCTTT. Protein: CASSDRGELNTEAFF.

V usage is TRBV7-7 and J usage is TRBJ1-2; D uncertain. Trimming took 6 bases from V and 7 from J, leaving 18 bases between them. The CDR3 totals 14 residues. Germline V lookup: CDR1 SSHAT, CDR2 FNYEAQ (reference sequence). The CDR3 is CASSPLGVVGGYTF. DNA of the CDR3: TGTGCCAGCAGTCCTCTCGGGGTTGTGGGTGGCTACACCTTC.

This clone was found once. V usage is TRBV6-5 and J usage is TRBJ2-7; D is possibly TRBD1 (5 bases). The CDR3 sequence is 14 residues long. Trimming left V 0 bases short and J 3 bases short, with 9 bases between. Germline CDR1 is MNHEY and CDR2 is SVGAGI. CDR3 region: CASSYSSRDYEQYF. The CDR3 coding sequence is TGTGCCAGCAGTTACTCCAGCAGGGACTACGAGCAGTACTTC.

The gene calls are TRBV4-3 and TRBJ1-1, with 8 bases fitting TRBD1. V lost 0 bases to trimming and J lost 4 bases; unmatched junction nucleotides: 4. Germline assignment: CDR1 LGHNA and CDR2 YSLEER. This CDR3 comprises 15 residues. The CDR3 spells CASSQDLGQGTEAFF. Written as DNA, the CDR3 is TGCGCCAGCAGCCAAGATCTCGGACAGGGCACTGAAGCTTTCTTT.

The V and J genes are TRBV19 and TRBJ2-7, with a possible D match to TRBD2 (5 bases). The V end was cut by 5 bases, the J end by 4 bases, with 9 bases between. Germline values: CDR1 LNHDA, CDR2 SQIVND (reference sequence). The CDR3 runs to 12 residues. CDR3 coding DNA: TGTGCCAGTAGTCATGGACTTTACGAGCAGTACTTC. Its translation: CASSHGLYEQYF.

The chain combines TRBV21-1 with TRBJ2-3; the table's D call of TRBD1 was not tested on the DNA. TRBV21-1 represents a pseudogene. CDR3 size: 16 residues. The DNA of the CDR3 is TGTGCCAGCAGCAAAGCCCAGGGGTGGGACACAGATACGCAGTATTTT. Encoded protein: CASSKAQGWDTDTQYF.

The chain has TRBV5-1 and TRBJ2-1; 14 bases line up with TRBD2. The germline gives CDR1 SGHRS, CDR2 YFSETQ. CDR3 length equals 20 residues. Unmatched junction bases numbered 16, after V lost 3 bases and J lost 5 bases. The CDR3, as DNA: TGCGCCAGCAGCTCGGCCCCTAGCGGACTAGCGGGGGGTATCAACAATGAGCAGTTCTTC. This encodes CASSSAPSGLAGGINNEQFF.

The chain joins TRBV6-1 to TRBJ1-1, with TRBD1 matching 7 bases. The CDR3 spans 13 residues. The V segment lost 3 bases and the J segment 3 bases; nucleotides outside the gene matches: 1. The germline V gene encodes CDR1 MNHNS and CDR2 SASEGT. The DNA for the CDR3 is TGTGCCAGCAGTGACAGGGGGGACACTGAAGCTTTCTTT. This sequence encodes CASSDRGDTEAFF.

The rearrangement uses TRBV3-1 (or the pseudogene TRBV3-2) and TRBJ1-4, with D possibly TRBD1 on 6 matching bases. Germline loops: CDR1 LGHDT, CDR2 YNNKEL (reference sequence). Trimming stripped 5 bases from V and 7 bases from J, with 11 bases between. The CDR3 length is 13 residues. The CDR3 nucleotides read TGTGCCAGCAGCACCCACAGGGTTGAAAAACTGTTTTTT. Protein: CASSTHRVEKLFF.

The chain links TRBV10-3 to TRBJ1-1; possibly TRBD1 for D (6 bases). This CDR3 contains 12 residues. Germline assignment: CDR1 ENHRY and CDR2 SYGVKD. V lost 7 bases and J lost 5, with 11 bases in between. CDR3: CAITKGGTEAFF. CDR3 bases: TGTGCCATCACCAAGGGGGGGACTGAAGCTTTCTTT.

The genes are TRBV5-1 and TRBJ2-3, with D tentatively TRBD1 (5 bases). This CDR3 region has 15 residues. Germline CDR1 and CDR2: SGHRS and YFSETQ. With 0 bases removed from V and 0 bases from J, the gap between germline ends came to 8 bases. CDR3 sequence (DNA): TGCGCCAGCAGCTTGGGTGGGGCCAGCACAGATACGCAGTATTTT. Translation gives CASSLGGASTDTQYF.

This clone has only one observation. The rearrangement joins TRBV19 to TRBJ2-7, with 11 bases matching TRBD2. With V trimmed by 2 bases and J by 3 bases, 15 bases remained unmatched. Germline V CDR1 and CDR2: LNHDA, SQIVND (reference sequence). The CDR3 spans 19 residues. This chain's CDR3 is CASSISSLWLAGGGYEQYF. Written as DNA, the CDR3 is TGTGCCAGTAGTATATCGTCTTTGTGGCTAGCGGGGGGCGGCTACGAGCAGTACTTC.

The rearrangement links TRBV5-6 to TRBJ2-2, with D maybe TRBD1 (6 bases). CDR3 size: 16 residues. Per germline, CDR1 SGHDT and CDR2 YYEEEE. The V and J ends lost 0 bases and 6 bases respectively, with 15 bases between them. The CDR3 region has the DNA TGTGCCAGCAGCTTGGCTACAGGGCGGTACGCCGGGGAGCTGTTTTTT. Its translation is CASSLATGRYAGELFF.

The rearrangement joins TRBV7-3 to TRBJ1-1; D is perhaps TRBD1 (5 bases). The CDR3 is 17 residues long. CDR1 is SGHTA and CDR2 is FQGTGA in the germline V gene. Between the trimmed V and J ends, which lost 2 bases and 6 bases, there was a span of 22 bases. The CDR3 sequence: CASSLGPLGGRQSEAFF. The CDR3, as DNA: TGTGCCAGCAGCTTAGGTCCCCTGGGGGGGAGACAGTCTGAAGCTTTCTTT.

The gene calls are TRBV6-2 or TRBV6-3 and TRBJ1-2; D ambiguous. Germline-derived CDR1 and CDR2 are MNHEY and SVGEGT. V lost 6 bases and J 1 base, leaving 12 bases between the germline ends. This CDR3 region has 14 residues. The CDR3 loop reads CASSHDTFNYGYTF. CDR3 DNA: TGTGCCAGCAGCCACGATACTTTTAACTATGGCTACACCTTC.

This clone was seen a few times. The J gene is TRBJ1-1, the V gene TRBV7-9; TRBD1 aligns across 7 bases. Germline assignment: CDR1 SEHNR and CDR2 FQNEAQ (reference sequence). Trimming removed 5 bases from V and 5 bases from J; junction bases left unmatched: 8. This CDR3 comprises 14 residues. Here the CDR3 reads CASSTTGQWTEAFF. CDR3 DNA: TGTGCCAGCAGCACGACGGGACAGTGGACTGAAGCTTTCTTT.

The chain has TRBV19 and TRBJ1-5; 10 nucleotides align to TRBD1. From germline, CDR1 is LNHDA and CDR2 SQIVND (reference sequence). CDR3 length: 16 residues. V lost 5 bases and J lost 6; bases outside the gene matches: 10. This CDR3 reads CASSYSGTGEGQPQHF. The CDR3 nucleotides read TGTGCCAGTAGTTACTCCGGGACAGGGGAGGGTCAGCCCCAGCATTTT.

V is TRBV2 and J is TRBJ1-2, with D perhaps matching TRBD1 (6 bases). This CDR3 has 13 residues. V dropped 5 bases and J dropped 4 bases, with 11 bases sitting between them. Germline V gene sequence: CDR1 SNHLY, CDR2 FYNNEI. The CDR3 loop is CASSLQGPYGYTF. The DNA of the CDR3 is TGTGCCAGCAGTCTACAGGGTCCCTATGGCTACACCTTC.

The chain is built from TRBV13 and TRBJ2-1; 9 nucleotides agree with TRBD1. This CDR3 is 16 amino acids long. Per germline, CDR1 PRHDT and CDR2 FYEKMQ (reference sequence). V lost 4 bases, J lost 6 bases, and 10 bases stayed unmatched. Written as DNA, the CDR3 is TGTGCCAGCAGCTCAAAACCGGGACAGGGAGGCAATGAGCAGTTCTTC. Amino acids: CASSSKPGQGGNEQFF.

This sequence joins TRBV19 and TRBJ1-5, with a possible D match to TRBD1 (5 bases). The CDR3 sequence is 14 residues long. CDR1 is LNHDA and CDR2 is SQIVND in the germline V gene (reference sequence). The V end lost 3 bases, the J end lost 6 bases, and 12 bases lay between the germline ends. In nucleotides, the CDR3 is TGTGCCAGTAGTATCCAAGGCGGGGGTCAGCCCCAGCATTTT. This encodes CASSIQGGGQPQHF.

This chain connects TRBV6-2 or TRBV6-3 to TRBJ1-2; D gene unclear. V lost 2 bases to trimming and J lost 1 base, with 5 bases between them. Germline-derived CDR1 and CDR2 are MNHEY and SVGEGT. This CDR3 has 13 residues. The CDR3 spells CASSYRSNYGYTF. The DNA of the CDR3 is TGTGCCAGCAGTTACAGGAGTAACTATGGCTACACCTTC.